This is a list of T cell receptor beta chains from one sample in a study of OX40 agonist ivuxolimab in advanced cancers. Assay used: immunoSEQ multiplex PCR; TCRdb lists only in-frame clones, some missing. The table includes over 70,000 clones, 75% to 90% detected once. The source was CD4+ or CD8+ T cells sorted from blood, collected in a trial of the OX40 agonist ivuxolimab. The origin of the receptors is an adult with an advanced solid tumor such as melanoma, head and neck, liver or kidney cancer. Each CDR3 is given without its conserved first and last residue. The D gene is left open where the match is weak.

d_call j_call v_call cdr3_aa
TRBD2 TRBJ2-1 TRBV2 ASSTTSGNEQF
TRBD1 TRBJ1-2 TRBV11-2 ASSRSEGQGRYT
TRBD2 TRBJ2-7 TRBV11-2 ASSRFLGGSYEQY
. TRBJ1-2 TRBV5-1 ASSLVGGNGYT
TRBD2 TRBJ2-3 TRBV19 ASSSSLARTDTQY
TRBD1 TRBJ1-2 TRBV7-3 ASSLSPGQGAPYGYT
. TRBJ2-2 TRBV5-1 ASSLAYRAENTGELF
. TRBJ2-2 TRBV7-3 ASSLKGGMHTGELF
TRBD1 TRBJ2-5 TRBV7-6 ASSRGQGAGETQY
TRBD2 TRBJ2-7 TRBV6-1 ASRGTSGRGNEQY
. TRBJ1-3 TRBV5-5 ASSPRGAGLSGNTIY
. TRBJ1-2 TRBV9 ASSVRGSYGYT
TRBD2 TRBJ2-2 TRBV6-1 ASSEAPYWAGVVPNTGELF
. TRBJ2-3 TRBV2 ASRPDSTDTQY
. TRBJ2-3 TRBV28 ASTSPGFSTDTQY
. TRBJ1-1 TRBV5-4 ASSPTGVRVGEAF
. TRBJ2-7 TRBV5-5 ASSLGHSYEQY
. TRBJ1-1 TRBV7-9 ASSPNKNTEAF
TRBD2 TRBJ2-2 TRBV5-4 ASSSLLTSGRASVGELF
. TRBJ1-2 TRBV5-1 ASSPTASYGYT
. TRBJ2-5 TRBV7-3 ASSLSLQETQY
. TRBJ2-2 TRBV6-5 ASKPHQNTGELF
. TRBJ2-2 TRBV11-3 ASSLDPSRAGELF
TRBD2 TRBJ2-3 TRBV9 ASSVVAGGKEY
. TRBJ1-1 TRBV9 ASSVDTGENTEAF
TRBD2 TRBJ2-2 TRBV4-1 ASSQPRLAGSPPNTGELF
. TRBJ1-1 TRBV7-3 ASSLIAGSEAF
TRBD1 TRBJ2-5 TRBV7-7 ASSLEQGGETQY
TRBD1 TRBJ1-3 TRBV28 ASSFTGGRRGNTIY
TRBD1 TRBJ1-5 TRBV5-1 ASSSGTGNQPQH
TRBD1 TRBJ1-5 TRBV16 ASSQQTGGQPQH
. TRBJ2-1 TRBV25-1 ASSEYPGDSHNEQF
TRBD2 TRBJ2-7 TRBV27 ASRPSGRVYEQY
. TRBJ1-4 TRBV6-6 ATQGHATNEKLF
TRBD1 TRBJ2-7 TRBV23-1 ASSQCAKGALYEQY
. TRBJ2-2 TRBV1 TSSRRAGGFVGELF
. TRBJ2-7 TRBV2 ASSRGQTYEQY
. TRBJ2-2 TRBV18 ASFGSGTNTGELF
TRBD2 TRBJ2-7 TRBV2 ASSVGSGSYEQY
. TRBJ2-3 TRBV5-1 ASSLFGAVTDTQY
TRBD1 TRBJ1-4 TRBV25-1 ASSERGQGKEKLF
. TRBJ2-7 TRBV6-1 ASSEGIGIYEQY
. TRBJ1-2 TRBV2 ASSVIGEGYGYT
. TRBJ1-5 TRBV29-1 SADQGGTQH
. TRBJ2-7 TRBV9 ASSMTGHSYEQY
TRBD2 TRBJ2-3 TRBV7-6 ASSLVVGLAGGDTQY